A selection of T cell receptor beta chains follows, all from one sample in a study of shared clonotypes between healthy human individuals. Measured with immunoSEQ multiplex PCR; TCRdb has only the in-frame clones, and not every one. The sample contains more than 2 million clones, about 94% of which appear only once. Sequences were obtained from naive CD8+ T cells from PBMCs. Source of these receptors: a man between 18 and 35 years old in good health. Some clones in this sample may be carry-over from other donors' samples. Both conserved end residues are part of each CDR3. Fields, in order: clone size, J gene, D gene, V gene, CDR3 protein, CDR3 DNA. D genes are given only for firm matches. The listing skips clone size in some rows; elsewhere it reads once, few, many or a size class.

.	TRBJ1-2	TRBD1	TRBV10-3	CAISESKNGQGGDGYTF	TGTGCCATCAGTGAGTCCAAGAACGGACAGGGGGGGGATGGCTACACCTTC
few	TRBJ1-5	TRBD1	TRBV2	CASRTGRNQPQHF	TGTGCCAGCAGGACAGGGAGGAATCAGCCCCAGCATTTT
.	TRBJ1-2	.	TRBV19	CASSKRSQLNYGYTF	TGTGCCAGTAGTAAGCGGTCGCAGCTTAACTATGGCTACACCTTC
.	TRBJ1-1	.	TRBV7-9	CASSPFKQGFSEAFF	TGTGCCAGCAGCCCTTTTAAACAGGGCTTTTCTGAAGCTTTCTTT
.	TRBJ1-5	.	TRBV4-1	CASSQTQNSNQPQHF	TGCGCCAGCAGCCAGACCCAGAATAGCAATCAGCCCCAGCATTTT
.	TRBJ2-3	.	TRBV7-9	CASSLAGSPDTQYF	TGTGCCAGCAGCTTAGCCGGGTCCCCAGATACGCAGTATTTT
.	TRBJ2-1	TRBD2	TRBV7-9	CASSPRGASGSRHEQFF	TGTGCCAGCAGCCCCCGGGGGGCAAGCGGGAGTAGGCATGAGCAGTTCTTC
.	TRBJ2-7	TRBD2	TRBV6-1	CASIPREGLEQYF	TGTGCCAGCATCCCCCGGGAGGGACTCGAGCAGTACTTC
.	TRBJ2-1	.	TRBV6-6	CASGAGGGSYNEQFF	TGTGCCAGCGGGGCCGGGGGTGGATCCTACAATGAGCAGTTCTTC
.	TRBJ2-5	.	TRBV9	CASSVGAASETQYF	TGTGCCAGCAGCGTAGGGGCGGCCTCGGAGACCCAGTACTTC
.	TRBJ2-7	.	TRBV5-6	CASSPSPTLSYEQYF	TGTGCCAGCAGCCCTTCCCCAACGCTCTCCTACGAGCAGTACTTC
.	TRBJ2-2	.	TRBV9	CASSARWGITGELFF	TGTGCCAGCAGCGCCCGGTGGGGGATCACCGGGGAGCTGTTTTTT